A single sample gave rise to the 16 T cell receptor beta chains below, sequenced in a study of blood T cell repertoires in COVID-19. TCRdb's table, derived via immunoSEQ multiplex PCR, lists solely in-frame clones and lacks some. The table has about 66,000 clones, nearly 90% seen once. Sequences were obtained from peripheral blood. The receptors were sampled from a man between 60 and 75 years old with acute or convalescent COVID-19.

The chain carries TRBV5-3 and TRBJ1-5, with D unresolved. TRBV5-3 belongs to the ORF category, with a function that is uncertain. Trimming pared 0 bases from V and 7 bases from J, leaving 17 bases between. This CDR3 is built from 16 residues. In nucleotides, the CDR3 is TGTGCCAGAAGCTTGGCCCCTGGCGGGGTCTACCAGCCCCAGCATTTT. Translated, it gives CARSLAPGGVYQPQHF.

This CDR3 is CSVVGTSGVSGGELFF. The CDR3, as DNA: TGCAGCGTCGTCGGGACTAGCGGGGTGTCGGGCGGGGAGCTGTTTTTT. The rearrangement joins TRBV29-1 to TRBJ2-2, with 13 bases lining up with TRBD2. The CDR3 sequence is 16 residues long. Trimming cost V 6 bases and J 7 bases; bases outside gene matches: 11. The germline V gene encodes CDR1 SQVTM and CDR2 ANQGSEA.

The genes are TRBV7-9 and TRBJ1-5; D is possibly TRBD1 (6 bases). The CDR3 totals 14 residues. Trimming removed 0 bases from V and 4 bases from J, with 7 bases in between. From germline, CDR1 is SEHNR and CDR2 FQNEAQ (reference sequence). The CDR3, as DNA: TGTGCCAGCAGCTTAGCACAGGGAAATCAGCCCCAGCATTTT. Translation gives CASSLAQGNQPQHF.

J is TRBJ2-5 and V is TRBV5-4; perhaps TRBD1 as D (6 bases). The CDR3 is made up of 14 amino acids. V lost 4 bases and J lost 1, with 11 bases in between. CDR1 SGHNT and CDR2 YYREEE come from the germline V gene (reference sequence). The CDR3, as DNA: TGTGCCAGCAGCACAGGGACCTTCCAAGAGACCCAGTACTTC. Its translation: CASSTGTFQETQYF.

The chain has TRBV19 and TRBJ2-1; D might be TRBD1 (5 bases). The germline V and J ends were trimmed by 4 bases and 4 bases, with 8 bases remaining between them. There are 13 residues in the CDR3. Germline CDR1 is LNHDA and CDR2 is SQIVND (reference sequence). CDR3 in DNA: TGTGCCAGTAGTACAGGGAATTACAATGAGCAGTTCTTC. This codes for CASSTGNYNEQFF. Complete variable domain (other parts from reference TRBV19 and TRBJ2-1): DGGITQSPKYLFRKEGQNVTLSCEQNLNHDAMYWYRQDPGQGLRLIYYSQIVNDFQKGDIAEGYSVSREKKESFPLTVTSAQKNPTAFYLCASSTGNYNEQFFGPGTRLTVL.

This chain joins TRBV20-1 and TRBJ1-5, with D tentatively TRBD1 (6 bases). Germline-derived CDR1 and CDR2 are DFQATT and SNEGSKA (reference sequence). V was shortened by 3 bases and J by 4 bases, with 16 bases between the two germline ends. The CDR3 is 15 residues long. The CDR3 sequence is CSASTLQGENQPQHF. The CDR3 DNA follows: TGCAGTGCTAGTACTCTACAGGGTGAGAATCAGCCCCAGCATTTT.

This chain links TRBV27 with TRBJ1-5; D is unresolved. CDR1 MNHEY and CDR2 SMNVEV come from the germline V gene (reference sequence). Trimming took off 5 bases at V and 7 bases at J, with 9 bases between the two ends. This CDR3 is built from 12 residues. The CDR3 loop reads CASSGAGQPQHF. CDR3 DNA: TGTGCCAGCAGTGGAGCCGGCCAGCCCCAGCATTTT.

The chain is built from TRBV7-8 and TRBJ2-4; D call uncertain. Germline V gene data show CDR1 as SGHVS and CDR2 as FQNEAQ. The CDR3 is made up of 17 amino acids. Trimming removed 5 bases at V and 1 base at J, with 18 bases between. The CDR3 DNA reads as TGTGCCAGCAGCCCGACACCTTACTTACTCGCCAAAAACATTCAGTACTTC. Translating it yields CASSPTPYLLAKNIQYF.

The V gene is TRBV5-1, the J gene TRBJ2-3; weak D call: TRBD2 (5 bases). There are 15 residues in the CDR3. Germline CDR1 is SGHRS and CDR2 is YFSETQ. The V end was cut by 7 bases, the J end by 4 bases, with 19 bases between. CDR3 sequence: CASAPWASWADTQYF. The CDR3 DNA is TGCGCCAGCGCCCCCTGGGCTAGCTGGGCAGATACGCAGTATTTT.

This clone was observed a handful of times. The genes are TRBV18 and TRBJ2-3; 8 bases line up with TRBD2. CDR3 length equals 15 residues. Germline assignment: CDR1 KGHSH and CDR2 LQKENI. J lost 6 bases, V lost 1 base, and 6 bases had no gene match. The CDR3 reads CASSPQRGGVDTQYF. The CDR3 DNA reads as TGTGCCAGCTCACCACAACGGGGGGGCGTGGATACGCAGTATTTT.

The chain uses TRBV13 and TRBJ1-1; maybe TRBD1 (5 bases). The CDR3 covers 14 residues. Between the trimmed V and J ends, which lost 3 bases and 2 bases, there was a span of 10 bases. Germline loops: CDR1 PRHDT, CDR2 FYEKMQ (reference sequence). CDR3 amino acids: CASSLGGINTEAFF. The DNA for the CDR3 is TGTGCCAGCAGCTTGGGGGGGATAAACACTGAAGCTTTCTTT.

The chain combines TRBV19 with TRBJ2-3, with 9 bases aligning to TRBD2. The J segment lost 7 bases and the V segment lost 6 bases, leaving 11 bases of the junction unmatched. The CDR3 loop spans 15 amino acids. Germline lookup yields CDR1 LNHDA and CDR2 SQIVND (reference sequence). CDR3 DNA: TGTGCCAGTAGAACCAGCGGGGGGCCTCTGAATACGCAGTATTTT. The encoded protein is CASRTSGGPLNTQYF.

This chain connects TRBV5-1 to TRBJ2-3; tentative D call: TRBD1 (5 bases). V was shortened by 0 bases and J by 4 bases, with 15 bases between the two germline ends. The CDR3 has 16 residues. In germline, CDR1 is SGHRS, CDR2 YFSETQ. The CDR3 nucleotides read TGCGCCAGCAGCTTGGGCCCAGGGTTGGAAGCAGATACGCAGTATTTT. Its protein is CASSLGPGLEADTQYF.

The chain is built from TRBV4-1 and TRBJ1-5; maybe TRBD1 (5 bases). The V gene lost 0 bases and the J gene lost 5 bases, with 14 bases spanning the gap. The CDR3 has 16 amino acids. Germline loops: CDR1 MGHRA, CDR2 YSYEKL. The CDR3 loop is CASSQEGRGRDQPQHF. The CDR3 DNA follows: TGCGCCAGCAGCCAAGAGGGTAGGGGAAGGGATCAGCCCCAGCATTTT.

The chain uses TRBV6-1 and TRBJ1-4, with D possibly matching TRBD1 (6 bases). Germline lookup yields CDR1 MNHNS and CDR2 SASEGT. Trimming stripped 2 bases from V and 2 bases from J, with 27 bases between. This CDR3 region has 21 residues. CDR3 residues: CASSEFSHKQGYFSTNEKLFF. CDR3 bases: TGTGCCAGCAGTGAATTTTCCCATAAACAGGGTTATTTCTCCACTAATGAAAAACTGTTTTTT.

The V gene is TRBV6-2 or TRBV6-3, the J gene TRBJ2-2, with TRBD1 identical over 8 bases. The CDR3 spans 18 residues. V shed 3 bases and J 5 bases; nucleotides not matched to a gene: 14. Per germline, CDR1 MNHEY and CDR2 SVGEGT. For the CDR3, the DNA is TGTGCCAGCAGTTATCCCCCAGGTCAGGGGGCGCATACCGGGGAGCTGTTTTTT. Encoded protein: CASSYPPGQGAHTGELFF.